The 12 T cell receptor beta chains below were found in one sample sequenced in a study of blood T cell repertoires in COVID-19. TCRdb's copy holds only in-frame clones and misses some; the assay was immunoSEQ multiplex PCR. Here the sample spans more than 300,000 clones, 65% to 90% being singletons. The sample taken for sequencing was PBMCs or T cells enriched from blood (not recorded which). Receptor source: a woman under 30 who had recovered from COVID-19.

This chain joins TRBV5-1 and TRBJ2-4; maybe TRBD2 (6 bases). The V gene lost 3 bases and the J gene lost 16 bases, with 14 bases spanning the gap. CDR3 length equals 11 residues. Germline V lookup: CDR1 SGHRS, CDR2 YFSETQ. The chain's CDR3 is CASSSGPGVYF. In DNA form, the CDR3 reads TGCGCCAGCAGCTCGGGACCGGGGGTCTACTTC.

The chain combines TRBV11-2 with TRBJ2-1; 9 bases fit TRBD2. There are 15 residues in the CDR3. With V trimmed by 1 base and J by 7 bases, 5 bases remained unmatched. Germline-derived CDR1 and CDR2 are SGHAT and FQNNGV. The CDR3 reads CASSLGGTSMNEQFF. CDR3 nucleotide sequence: TGTGCCAGCAGCTTAGGCGGGACTAGCATGAATGAGCAGTTCTTC.

The CDR3: CASSATSGTGHYEQFF. In DNA form, the CDR3 reads TGTGCCAGCAGCGCGACTAGCGGGACGGGCCACTATGAGCAGTTCTTC. The chain joins TRBV7-9 to TRBJ2-1, with 11 bases lining up with TRBD2. V was pared by 5 bases and J by 8 bases, with 11 bases of the junction left unmatched. This CDR3 has 16 amino acids. From germline, CDR1 is SEHNR and CDR2 FQNEAQ (reference sequence).

In regard to this clone: One end of the junction fails to match germline, which may point to a read error. This rearrangement joins TRBV18 to TRBJ1-2; tentative D call: TRBD1 (6 bases). Per germline, CDR1 KGHSH and CDR2 LQKENI. There are 12 residues in the CDR3. The CDR3 here is CASSRGTPLRAF. Here the CDR3 DNA reads TGTGCCAGCTCACGTGGGACACCCCTTCGCGCCTTC.

The CDR3 here is CASSPGGRGLGGNTEAFF. The CDR3 coding sequence is TGTGCCAGTAGCCCCGGAGGGAGGGGGTTGGGGGGCAACACTGAAGCTTTCTTT. The chain recombines TRBV19 with TRBJ1-1, with D perhaps matching TRBD1 (6 bases). Germline CDR1 reads LNHDA; CDR2 reads SQIVND (reference sequence). The CDR3 extends over 18 amino acids. V was shortened by 6 bases and J by 2 bases, with 25 bases between the two germline ends.

This clone has just a few counts. J is TRBJ1-1 and V is TRBV10-2, with TRBD1 identical over 8 bases. V lost 3 bases and J lost 1; bases outside the gene matches: 1. Germline CDR1 WSHSY, CDR2 SAAADI. The CDR3 sequence is 14 residues long. CDR3 sequence (DNA): TGCGCCAGCAGTGAAGACAGGGGGAACACTGAAGCTTTCTTT. The encoded protein is CASSEDRGNTEAFF.

The chain recombines TRBV19 with TRBJ2-7, with 12 positions matching TRBD1. V shed 4 bases and J 4 bases; nucleotides not matched to a gene: 5. This CDR3 is 15 amino acids long. Germline-derived CDR1 and CDR2 are LNHDA and SQIVND (reference sequence). CDR3 in DNA: TGTGCCAGTAGTACCGGGACAGGGGGCCCGTACGAGCAGTACTTC. This translates into CASSTGTGGPYEQYF. Full variable domain (rest looked up from reference TRBV19 and TRBJ2-7): DGGITQSPKYLFRKEGQNVTLSCEQNLNHDAMYWYRQDPGQGLRLIYYSQIVNDFQKGDIAEGYSVSREKKESFPLTVTSAQKNPTAFYLCASSTGTGGPYEQYFGPGTRLTVT.

V usage is TRBV2 and J usage is TRBJ1-5; 8 bases agree with TRBD1. V trimming: 2 bases; J trimming: 6 bases; junction bases outside the gene matches: 9. The CDR3 has 16 residues. Germline V gene lookup returns CDR1 SNHLY and CDR2 FYNNEI. The CDR3 DNA follows: TGTGCCAGCAGTGAAAAGGTCCAGGGGGCGCTTCAGCCCCAGCATTTT. This sequence encodes CASSEKVQGALQPQHF.

The V call is TRBV10-3, the J call TRBJ2-3, with 12 bases aligning to TRBD1. The CDR3 is 15 residues long. V dropped 6 bases and J dropped 3; count of bases not matched to a gene: 4. The germline V gene has CDR1 ENHRY and CDR2 SYGVKD. CDR3 loop: CAIRGGQGATDTQYF. The CDR3 DNA is TGTGCCATCAGGGGGGGACAGGGGGCAACAGATACGCAGTATTTT.

This rearrangement joins TRBV10-3 to TRBJ2-2; 8 bases align to TRBD1. Germline assignment: CDR1 ENHRY and CDR2 SYGVKD. V trimming: 9 bases; J trimming: 1 base; junction bases outside the gene matches: 7. The CDR3 is 15 residues long. As DNA, the CDR3 is TGTGCCATGGGACCGGGACAGGTGAACACCGGGGAGCTGTTTTTT. It encodes CAMGPGQVNTGELFF.

This clone has more than one count but fewer than ten. V usage is TRBV2 and J usage is TRBJ2-7; TRBD1 is a possible D gene (6 bases). The ends were cut back, 7 bases at V and 0 bases at J, with 16 bases in the middle. The V gene's germline CDR1 is SNHLY and CDR2 FYNNEI. The CDR3 sequence is 15 residues long. The CDR3: CASNPIDRSSYEQYF. Here the CDR3 DNA reads TGTGCCAGCAATCCCATAGACAGGAGCTCCTACGAGCAGTACTTC.

The CDR3 loop reads CASSPQAGGPETQYF. The CDR3 region has the DNA TGTGCCAGCAGCCCGCAAGCGGGGGGGCCAGAGACCCAGTACTTC. The gene calls are TRBV3-1 (or the pseudogene TRBV3-2) and TRBJ2-5; 10 bases are shared with TRBD2. V lost 4 bases to trimming and J lost 4 bases; unmatched junction nucleotides: 6. Germline CDR1 reads LGHDT; CDR2 reads YNNKEL (reference sequence). The CDR3 runs 15 residues.